This TCR beta chain was retrieved from a study of blood T cell repertoires in COVID-19. The overall study: Two consecutive negative NP/OP PCR tests, clearance, or resolved symptoms defined Cohort 3 recovery.

All enrollees were about 18 to 100 years old and from fewer than 25 US areas. Cohort allocation depended upon clinical history that participants reported. The protocol was immunoSEQ multiplex PCR, while the TCRdb copy is restricted to in-frame clones and leaves out a portion. This table has about 210,000 clones, roughly 91% appearing once. Per the germline V gene, CDR1 is SGHRS and CDR2 is YFSETQ. The CDR3 totals 18 residues. V shed 0 bases and J 2 bases; nucleotides not matched to a gene: 10. The genes are TRBV5-1 and TRBJ2-3, with 9 bases identical to TRBD1. The sequence came from a man in his thirties or forties in a cohort exposed to, infected with or recovered from COVID-19 (not recorded which). Input material: PBMCs or T cells enriched from blood (not recorded which). The CDR3 here is CASSLGVSRDRATDTQYF. The CDR3 nucleotides are TGCGCCAGCAGCTTGGGAGTTAGTCGGGACAGGGCCACAGATACGCAGTATTTT.